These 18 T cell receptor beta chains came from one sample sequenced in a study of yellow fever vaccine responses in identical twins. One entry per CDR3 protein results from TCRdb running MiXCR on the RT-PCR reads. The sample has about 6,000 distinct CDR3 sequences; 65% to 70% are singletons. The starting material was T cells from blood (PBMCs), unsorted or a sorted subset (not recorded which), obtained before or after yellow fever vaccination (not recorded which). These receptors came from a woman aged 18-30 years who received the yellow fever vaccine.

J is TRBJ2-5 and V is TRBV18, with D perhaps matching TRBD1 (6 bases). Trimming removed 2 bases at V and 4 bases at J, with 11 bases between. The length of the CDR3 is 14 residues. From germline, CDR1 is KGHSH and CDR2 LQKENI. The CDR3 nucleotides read TGTGCCAGCTCACCAGGCACAGGGCGAGAGACCCAGTACTTC. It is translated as CASSPGTGRETQYF. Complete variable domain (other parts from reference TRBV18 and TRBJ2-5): NAGVMQNPRHLVRRRGQEARLRCSPMKGHSHVYWYRQLPEEGLKFMVYLQKENIIDESGMPKERFSAEFPKEGPSILRIQQVVRGDSAAYFCASSPGTGRETQYFGPGTRLLVL.

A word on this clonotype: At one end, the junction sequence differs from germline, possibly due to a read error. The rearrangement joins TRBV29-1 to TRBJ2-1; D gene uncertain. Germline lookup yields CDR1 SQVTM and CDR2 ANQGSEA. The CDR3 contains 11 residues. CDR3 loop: CSFDTYNVQFF. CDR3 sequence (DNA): TGCAGCTTTGACACCTACAATGTGCAGTTCTTC.

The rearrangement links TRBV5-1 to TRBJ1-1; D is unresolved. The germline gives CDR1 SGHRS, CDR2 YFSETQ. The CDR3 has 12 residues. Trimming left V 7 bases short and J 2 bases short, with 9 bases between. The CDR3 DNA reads TGCGCCAGCCATGGTGCAAACACTGAAGCTTTCTTT. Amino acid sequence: CASHGANTEAFF.

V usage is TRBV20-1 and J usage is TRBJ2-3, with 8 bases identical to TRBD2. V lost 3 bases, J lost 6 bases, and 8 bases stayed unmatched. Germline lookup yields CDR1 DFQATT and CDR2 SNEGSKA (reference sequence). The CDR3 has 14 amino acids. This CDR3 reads CSASSLAAHDTQYF. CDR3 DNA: TGCAGTGCTAGCTCACTAGCGGCGCATGATACGCAGTATTTT.

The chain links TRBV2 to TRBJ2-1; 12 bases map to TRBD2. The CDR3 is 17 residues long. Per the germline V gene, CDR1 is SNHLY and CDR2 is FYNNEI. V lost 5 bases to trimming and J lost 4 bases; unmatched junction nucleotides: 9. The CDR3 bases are TGTGCCAGCAGTCCTTCCCCTAGCGGGGGGGTTTACAATGAGCAGTTCTTC. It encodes CASSPSPSGGVYNEQFF. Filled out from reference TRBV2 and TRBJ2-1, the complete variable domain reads EPEVTQTPSHQVTQMGQEVILRCVPISNHLYFYWYRQILGQKVEFLVSFYNNEISEKSEIFDDQFSVERPDGSNFTLKIRSTKLEDSAMYFCASSPSPSGGVYNEQFFGPGTRLTVL.

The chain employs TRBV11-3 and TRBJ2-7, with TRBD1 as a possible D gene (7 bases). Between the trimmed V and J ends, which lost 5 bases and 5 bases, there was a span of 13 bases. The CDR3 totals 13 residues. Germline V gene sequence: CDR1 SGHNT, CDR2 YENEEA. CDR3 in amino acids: CASSAQGGDEQYF. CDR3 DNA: TGTGCCAGCAGCGCGCAGGGGGGTGACGAGCAGTACTTC.

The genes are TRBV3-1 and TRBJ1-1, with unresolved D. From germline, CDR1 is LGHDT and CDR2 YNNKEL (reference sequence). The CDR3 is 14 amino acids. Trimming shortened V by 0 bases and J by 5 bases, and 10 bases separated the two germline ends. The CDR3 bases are TGTGCCAGCAGCCAAGAAGGGTTCGGAACTGAAGCTTTCTTT. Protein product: CASSQEGFGTEAFF.

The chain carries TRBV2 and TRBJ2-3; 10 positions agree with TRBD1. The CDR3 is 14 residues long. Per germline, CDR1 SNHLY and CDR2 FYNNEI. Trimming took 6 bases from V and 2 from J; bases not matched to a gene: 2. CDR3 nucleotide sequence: TGTGCCAGCAGGGACAGGGGGTACACAGATACGCAGTATTTT. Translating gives CASRDRGYTDTQYF.

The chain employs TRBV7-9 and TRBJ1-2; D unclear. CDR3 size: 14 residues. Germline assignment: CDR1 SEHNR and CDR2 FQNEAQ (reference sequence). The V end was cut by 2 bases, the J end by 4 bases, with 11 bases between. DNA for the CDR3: TGTGCCAGCAGCTTACGGGCGGGCCGCTATGGCTACACCTTC. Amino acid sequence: CASSLRAGRYGYTF.

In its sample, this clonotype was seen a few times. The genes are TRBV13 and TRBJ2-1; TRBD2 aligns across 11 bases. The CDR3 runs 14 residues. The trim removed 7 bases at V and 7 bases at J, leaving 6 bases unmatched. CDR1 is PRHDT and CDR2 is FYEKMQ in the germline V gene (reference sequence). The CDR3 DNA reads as TGTGCCAGCAATAGACTAGCGGGGATAAATGAGCAGTTCTTC. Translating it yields CASNRLAGINEQFF.

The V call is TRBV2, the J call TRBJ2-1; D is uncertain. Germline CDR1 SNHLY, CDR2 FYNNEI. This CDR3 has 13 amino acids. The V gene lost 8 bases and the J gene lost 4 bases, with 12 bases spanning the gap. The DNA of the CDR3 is TGTGCCAGCTCAAGAGGATTTTACAATGAGCAGTTCTTC. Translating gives CASSRGFYNEQFF.

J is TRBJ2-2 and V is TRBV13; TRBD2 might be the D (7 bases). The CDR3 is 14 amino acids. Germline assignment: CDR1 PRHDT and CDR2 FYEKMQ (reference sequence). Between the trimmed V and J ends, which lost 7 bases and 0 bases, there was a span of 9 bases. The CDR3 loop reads CASTGGPNTGELFF. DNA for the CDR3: TGTGCCAGCACGGGGGGCCCGAACACCGGGGAGCTGTTTTTT.

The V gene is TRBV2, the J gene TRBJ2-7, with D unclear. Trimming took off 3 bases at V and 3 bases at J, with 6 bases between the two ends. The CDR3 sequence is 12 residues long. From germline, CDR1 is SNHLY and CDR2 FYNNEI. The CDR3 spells CASSDNGYEQYF. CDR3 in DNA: TGTGCCAGCAGTGATAACGGCTACGAGCAGTACTTC.

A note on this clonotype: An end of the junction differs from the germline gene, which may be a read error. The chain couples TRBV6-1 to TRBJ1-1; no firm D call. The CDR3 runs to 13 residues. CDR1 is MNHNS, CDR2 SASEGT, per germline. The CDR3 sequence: CACRTIQNTEAFF. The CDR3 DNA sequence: TGTGCCTGCAGGACCATTCAAAACACTGAAGCTTTCTTT.

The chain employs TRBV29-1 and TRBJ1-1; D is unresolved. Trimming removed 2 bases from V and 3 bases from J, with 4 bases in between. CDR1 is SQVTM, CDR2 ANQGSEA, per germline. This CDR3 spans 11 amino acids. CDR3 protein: CSVEWHTEAFF. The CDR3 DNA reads TGCAGCGTTGAATGGCACACTGAAGCTTTCTTT. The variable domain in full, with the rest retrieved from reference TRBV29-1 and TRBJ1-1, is SAVISQKPSRDICQRGTSLTIQCQVDSQVTMMFWYRQQPGQSLTLIATANQGSEATYESGFVIDKFPISRPNLTFSTLTVSNMSPEDSSIYLCSVEWHTEAFFGQGTRLTVV.

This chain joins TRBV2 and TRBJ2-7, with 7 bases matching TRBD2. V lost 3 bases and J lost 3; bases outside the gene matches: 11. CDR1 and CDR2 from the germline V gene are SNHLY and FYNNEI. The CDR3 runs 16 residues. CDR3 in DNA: TGTGCCAGCAGTGAGGGTTCGAGGTCTAGCGGCTACGAGCAGTACTTC. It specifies CASSEGSRSSGYEQYF. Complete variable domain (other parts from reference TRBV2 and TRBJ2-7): EPEVTQTPSHQVTQMGQEVILRCVPISNHLYFYWYRQILGQKVEFLVSFYNNEISEKSEIFDDQFSVERPDGSNFTLKIRSTKLEDSAMYFCASSEGSRSSGYEQYFGPGTRLTVT.

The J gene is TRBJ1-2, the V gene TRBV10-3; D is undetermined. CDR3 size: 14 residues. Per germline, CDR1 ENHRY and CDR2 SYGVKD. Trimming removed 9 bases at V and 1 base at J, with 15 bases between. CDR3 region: CAIPSSSLNYGYTF. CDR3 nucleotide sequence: TGTGCCATACCGTCCTCCTCCCTTAACTATGGCTACACCTTC.

CDR3 in amino acids: CASSPPGTQDTQYF. In DNA, the CDR3 is TGTGCCAGCTCACCACCGGGGACACAGGATACGCAGTATTTT. The chain joins TRBV18 to TRBJ2-3; D is perhaps TRBD1 (6 bases). Trimming pared 0 bases from V and 6 bases from J, leaving 10 bases between. The CDR3 runs to 14 residues. The V gene's germline CDR1 is KGHSH and CDR2 LQKENI.